This TCR beta chain was documented in a study of blood T cell repertoires in COVID-19. On the study more broadly: The analysed material was cDNA or gDNA that came from T cells, B-cell-depleted T cells, or PBMCs.

Assay used: immunoSEQ multiplex PCR; TCRdb lists only in-frame clones, some missing. The sample lists 150,000 to 200,000 clones, 60% to 80% occurring once. This CDR3 is 15 amino acids long. Germline assignment: CDR1 SGHAT and CDR2 FQNNGV. V shed 4 bases, J shed 2 bases, and the junction held 5 bases outside the gene matches. In this sample, this clone turned up a few times. The receptor was derived from a woman aged 70-85 years with acute or convalescent COVID-19. The sequenced sample was peripheral blood. The V and J genes are TRBV11-2 and TRBJ2-7; 10 bases are shared with TRBD2. CDR3 sequence reads: CASSSGLAVTYEQYF. The DNA for the CDR3 is TGTGCCAGCAGCTCCGGACTAGCGGTTACCTACGAGCAGTACTTC.